What follows are 29 T cell receptor beta chains derived from one specimen sequenced in a study of cytomegalovirus exposure and HLA in healthy donors. PCR was performed using 60 Vbeta and 13 Jbeta primers. TCRdb keeps only in-frame clones here, not all; method: immunoSEQ multiplex PCR. The sample includes under 130,000 clones, around 80% of them seen just once. Sequencing was done on a sample of PBMCs. The receptor set was obtained from a male donor in good health and CMV-seronegative.

This chain links TRBV5-5 with TRBJ1-1; 7 bases map to TRBD1. In germline, CDR1 is SGHKS, CDR2 YYEKEE (reference sequence). The CDR3 consists of 14 residues. Germline trimming cut 4 bases from V and 0 bases from J; bases unmatched to any gene: 3. The CDR3 is CASSRTGMNTEAFF. The CDR3 DNA is TGTGCCAGCAGCCGGACAGGCATGAACACTGAAGCTTTCTTT.

This clone was picked up a small number of times. The chain couples TRBV5-8 to TRBJ1-3, with D possibly being TRBD1 (6 bases). In germline, CDR1 is SGHTS, CDR2 YDEGEE. This CDR3 region has 15 residues. The ends were cut back, 2 bases at V and 0 bases at J, with 9 bases in the middle. CDR3 amino acids: CASSLQGYSGNTIYF. CDR3 DNA sequence: TGTGCCAGCAGCTTACAGGGATACTCTGGAAACACCATATATTTT.

The chain uses TRBV6-6 and TRBJ2-7, with D possibly matching TRBD2 (5 bases). This CDR3 region has 15 residues. V dropped 6 bases and J dropped 3 bases, with 18 bases sitting between them. Germline CDR1 reads MNHNY; CDR2 reads SVGAGI (reference sequence). CDR3 loop: CASSPPVARIYEQYF. In nucleotides, the CDR3 is TGTGCCAGCAGCCCGCCCGTAGCGCGGATCTACGAGCAGTACTTC.

The chain combines TRBV29-1 with TRBJ1-2; D remains ambiguous. Between the trimmed V and J ends, which lost 0 bases and 5 bases, there was a span of 4 bases. Germline CDR1 is SQVTM and CDR2 is ANQGSEA. This CDR3 is 11 amino acids long. CDR3 protein: CSVEDMYGYTF. The CDR3 DNA sequence: TGCAGCGTTGAAGATATGTATGGCTACACCTTC.

The J gene is TRBJ2-7, the V gene TRBV7-8; tentatively, D is TRBD2 (6 bases). Germline V lookup: CDR1 SGHVS, CDR2 FQNEAQ. Trimming stripped 5 bases from V and 0 bases from J, with 14 bases between. The CDR3 contains 15 residues. The CDR3 bases are TGTGCCAGCAGCCCCGGGGGTGGCCTCTCCTACGAGCAGTACTTC. Protein product: CASSPGGGLSYEQYF. The variable domain in full, completed from reference TRBV7-8 and TRBJ2-7, reads GAGVSQSPRYKVAKRGQDVALRCDPISGHVSLFWYQQALGQGPEFLTYFQNEAQLDKSGLPSDRFFAERPEGSVSTLKIQRTQQEDSAVYLCASSPGGGLSYEQYFGPGTRLTVT.

V usage is TRBV27 and J usage is TRBJ2-1, with D tentatively TRBD2 (5 bases). This CDR3 region has 15 residues. Germline V gene data show CDR1 as MNHEY and CDR2 as SMNVEV (reference sequence). V shed 6 bases and J shed 1 base, with 13 bases lying between them. CDR3 sequence (DNA): TGTGCCAGCAGACTATGGGAGCGATCCTACAATGAGCAGTTCTTC. Amino acid sequence: CASRLWERSYNEQFF.

The V gene is TRBV6-4, the J gene TRBJ1-1; D remains ambiguous. The CDR3 loop spans 13 amino acids. With 6 bases removed from V and 5 bases from J, the gap between germline ends came to 13 bases. Germline CDR1 and CDR2: MRHNA and SNTAGT. This CDR3 is CASSEEEGTEAFF. CDR3 nucleotide sequence: TGTGCCAGCAGCGAGGAGGAAGGGACTGAAGCTTTCTTT.

This clone appeared a single time. The rearrangement uses TRBV5-1 and TRBJ2-7; weak D call: TRBD1 (6 bases). The CDR3 runs to 13 residues. Per germline, CDR1 SGHRS and CDR2 YFSETQ. V lost 5 bases and J 1 base, leaving 10 bases between the germline ends. For the CDR3, the DNA is TGCGCCAGCAGTCCGACAGGATCCTACGAGCAGTACTTC. Protein product: CASSPTGSYEQYF.

The V call is TRBV29-1, the J call TRBJ2-5, with D possibly TRBD2 on 5 matching bases. Germline assignment: CDR1 SQVTM and CDR2 ANQGSEA. This CDR3 region has 11 residues. Trimming shortened V by 6 bases and J by 11 bases, and 16 bases separated the two germline ends. CDR3: CSVGFGWEQYF. DNA of the CDR3: TGCAGCGTGGGGTTTGGGTGGGAGCAGTACTTC.

This sequence joins TRBV10-3 and TRBJ2-3; the match to TRBD2 covers 12 bases. CDR1 and CDR2 from the germline V gene are ENHRY and SYGVKD. The ends lost 7 bases at V and 0 bases at J; junction bases unmatched: 8. The CDR3 loop spans 17 amino acids. The CDR3 nucleotides are TGTGCCATCAAAGAGACTAGCGGGGGAACTAGCACAGATACGCAGTATTTT. Protein product: CAIKETSGGTSTDTQYF.

With respect to this clone: The sample has other DNA sequences that encode this CDR3 too. The V gene is TRBV5-1, the J gene TRBJ2-3; TRBD2 aligns across 7 bases. Germline lookup yields CDR1 SGHRS and CDR2 YFSETQ. V shed 5 bases and J 0 bases; nucleotides not matched to a gene: 3. The CDR3 is 14 residues long. The CDR3 region is CASSFGRSTDTQYF. The CDR3 nucleotides are TGCGCCAGCAGTTTCGGGAGGAGCACAGATACGCAGTATTTT.

The V call is TRBV9, the J call TRBJ2-7; possibly TRBD2 for D (5 bases). The CDR3 sequence is 15 residues long. Germline V lookup: CDR1 SGDLS, CDR2 YYNGEE. Deletions cut 4 bases from V and 3 bases from J, with 17 bases between. The CDR3 reads CASSPWGSVRYEQYF. In DNA form, the CDR3 reads TGTGCCAGCAGCCCCTGGGGTAGCGTTCGCTACGAGCAGTACTTC.

Here the CDR3 reads CASSASGGAGETQYF. The CDR3 coding sequence is TGTGCCAGCAGTGCTTCAGGGGGCGCTGGGGAGACCCAGTACTTC. The chain has TRBV25-1 and TRBJ2-5; 8 nucleotides line up with TRBD1. Germline CDR1 is MGHDK and CDR2 is SYGVNS. The trim removed 4 bases at V and 5 bases at J, leaving 9 bases unmatched. The CDR3 is 15 amino acids.

The V call is TRBV9, the J call TRBJ1-4; perhaps TRBD1 as D (6 bases). V shed 0 bases and J shed 0 bases, with 6 bases lying between them. The CDR3 contains 15 residues. CDR1 SGDLS and CDR2 YYNGEE come from the germline V gene. In nucleotides, the CDR3 is TGTGCCAGCAGCGTAGACAGGGCAACTAATGAAAAACTGTTTTTT. It yields the protein CASSVDRATNEKLFF.

The chain uses TRBV10-3 and TRBJ1-5; TRBD1 aligns across 11 bases. CDR1 and CDR2 from the germline V gene are ENHRY and SYGVKD. The length of the CDR3 is 15 residues. V trimming: 3 bases; J trimming: 5 bases; junction bases outside the gene matches: 3. The CDR3 region is CAISDGQGAYQPQHF. CDR3 in DNA: TGTGCCATCAGTGACGGACAGGGGGCCTATCAGCCCCAGCATTTT.

This chain joins TRBV29-1 and TRBJ2-2, with D possibly TRBD1 on 6 matching bases. The CDR3 has 15 residues. Trimming removed 4 bases from V and 2 bases from J, with 14 bases in between. Germline V gene lookup returns CDR1 SQVTM and CDR2 ANQGSEA. The CDR3 sequence is CSVVLGALNTGELFF. The CDR3 DNA follows: TGCAGCGTTGTGTTGGGGGCTCTTAACACCGGGGAGCTGTTTTTT.

This chain connects TRBV2 to TRBJ2-7, with D possibly being TRBD2 (6 bases). The germline V and J ends were trimmed by 6 bases and 2 bases, with 14 bases remaining between them. The germline V gene has CDR1 SNHLY and CDR2 FYNNEI. CDR3 length: 14 amino acids. The CDR3 loop reads CASRAGTGTYEQYF. CDR3 DNA: TGTGCCAGCAGGGCCGGGACTGGAACCTACGAGCAGTACTTC.

Only a few counts were recorded for this clone. V gene TRBV5-6 combines with J gene TRBJ1-2; D might be TRBD1 (6 bases). V was cut by 4 bases and J by 8 bases, with 15 bases left in between. The CDR3 totals 13 residues. Germline values: CDR1 SGHDT, CDR2 YYEEEE. CDR3 nucleotide sequence: TGTGCCAGCAGCGCATACAAGGGGGAAGGCTACACCTTC. Its translation: CASSAYKGEGYTF. Filled out from reference TRBV5-6 and TRBJ1-2, the complete variable domain reads DAGVTQSPTHLIKTRGQQVTLRCSPKSGHDTVSWYQQALGQGPQFIFQYYEEEERQRGNFPDRFSGHQFPNYSSELNVNALLLGDSALYLCASSAYKGEGYTFGSGTRLTVV.

The gene calls are TRBV19 and TRBJ1-5, with a possible D match to TRBD1 (5 bases). Germline V gives CDR1 LNHDA, CDR2 SQIVND (reference sequence). Deletions cut 5 bases from V and 1 base from J, with 15 bases between. This CDR3 has 16 amino acids. In DNA, the CDR3 is TGTGCCAGTAGTCATGGTGGGGGGGGGAGCAATCAGCCCCAGCATTTT. It yields the protein CASSHGGGGSNQPQHF.

Only a few counts were recorded for this clone. This chain uses TRBV5-5 with TRBJ2-2, with 10 bases matching TRBD1. Germline V lookup: CDR1 SGHKS, CDR2 YYEKEE (reference sequence). The CDR3 is 16 amino acids. V gave up 4 bases and J gave up 4 bases; unmatched junction bases: 7. The CDR3 region is CASSVRGQGSTGELFF. CDR3 DNA: TGTGCCAGCAGCGTCCGGGGACAGGGGAGCACCGGGGAGCTGTTTTTT.

The chain uses TRBV4-1 and TRBJ2-7, with 10 bases that match TRBD2. Germline CDR1 and CDR2: MGHRA and YSYEKL. This CDR3 has 14 residues. Trimming removed 1 base from V and 3 bases from J; junction bases left unmatched: 0. CDR3 in amino acids: CASSQGLAGYEQYF. CDR3 DNA: TGCGCCAGCAGCCAAGGACTAGCGGGCTACGAGCAGTACTTC.

The chain recombines TRBV5-1 with TRBJ2-2, with 12 bases fitting TRBD2. V lost 4 bases to trimming and J lost 0 bases; unmatched junction nucleotides: 4. Per the germline V gene, CDR1 is SGHRS and CDR2 is YFSETQ. The CDR3 loop spans 17 amino acids. The CDR3 is CASSLRTSGANTGELFF. The CDR3 DNA sequence: TGCGCCAGCAGCCTACGGACTAGCGGGGCGAACACCGGGGAGCTGTTTTTT.

The J gene is TRBJ2-5, the V gene TRBV4-1; TRBD2 might be the D (6 bases). V gave up 5 bases and J gave up 5 bases, with 18 bases separating them. CDR1 is MGHRA, CDR2 YSYEKL, per germline. The CDR3 runs to 15 residues. The CDR3 protein is CASSLGWTSGETQYF. The DNA for the CDR3 is TGCGCCAGCAGCTTAGGGTGGACCAGCGGGGAGACCCAGTACTTC.

The chain joins TRBV4-3 to TRBJ1-1; D gene ambiguous. The CDR3 has 18 residues. From germline, CDR1 is LGHNA and CDR2 YSLEER. Trimming left V 0 bases short and J 3 bases short, with 20 bases between. CDR3 DNA sequence: TGCGCCAGCAGCCAAGACAAATTTGTGGGCTCCGTAGACACTGAAGCTTTCTTT. Translation: CASSQDKFVGSVDTEAFF.

V and J are TRBV28 and TRBJ1-3; possible D gene TRBD1, 6 bases. This CDR3 has 17 amino acids. Germline V gene sequence: CDR1 MDHEN, CDR2 SYDVKM. V lost 7 bases, J lost 0 bases, and 19 bases lay in between. The CDR3 DNA reads as TGTGCCAGCAACAAGCCGAGATCACAGGGCTCTGGAAACACCATATATTTT. Amino acid sequence: CASNKPRSQGSGNTIYF.

The rearrangement links TRBV7-2 to TRBJ2-3, with 7 nucleotides matching TRBD1. This CDR3 is 16 amino acids long. V gave up 4 bases and J gave up 0 bases; unmatched junction bases: 7. The germline V gene has CDR1 SGHTA and CDR2 FQGNSA. CDR3 in amino acids: CASSSDRVVSTDTQYF. As DNA, the CDR3 is TGTGCCAGCAGCTCCGACAGGGTCGTAAGCACAGATACGCAGTATTTT.

This chain joins TRBV5-6 and TRBJ2-7; D gene uncertain. CDR3 length: 12 amino acids. V lost 4 bases, J lost 1 base, and 6 bases lay in between. Germline CDR1 reads SGHDT; CDR2 reads YYEEEE. In DNA form, the CDR3 reads TGTGCCAGCAGCCTCCGTTCCTACGAGCAGTACTTC. Translating gives CASSLRSYEQYF. Full variable domain (outside the CDR3, taken from reference TRBV5-6 and TRBJ2-7): DAGVTQSPTHLIKTRGQQVTLRCSPKSGHDTVSWYQQALGQGPQFIFQYYEEEERQRGNFPDRFSGHQFPNYSSELNVNALLLGDSALYLCASSLRSYEQYFGPGTRLTVT.

The chain joins TRBV5-1 to TRBJ2-5; D is perhaps TRBD1 (6 bases). Trimming stripped 2 bases from V and 5 bases from J, with 13 bases between. Germline loops: CDR1 SGHRS, CDR2 YFSETQ. The CDR3 is 14 amino acids. The CDR3 sequence: CASSLQGGEETQYF. The CDR3 nucleotides are TGCGCCAGCAGCTTACAAGGGGGTGAGGAGACCCAGTACTTC.

The rearrangement uses TRBV2 and TRBJ2-1; 10 positions agree with TRBD2. The germline CDR1 and CDR2 sequences are SNHLY and FYNNEI. V was clipped by 2 bases and J by 6 bases; unmatched bases: 4. The CDR3 loop spans 15 amino acids. The CDR3 bases are TGTGCCAGCAGTGAATCTAGCGGGAGTATCAATGAGCAGTTCTTC. Protein: CASSESSGSINEQFF.